The clone carrying this TCR beta chain was observed a few times. Its specificity is unknown. The sample belongs to a study of T-cell memory formation after mild COVID-19. CDR1 and CDR2 from the germline V gene are SGHRS and YFSETQ. This CDR3 spans 14 amino acids. V gave up 2 bases and J gave up 8 bases, with 16 bases separating them. TCRdb passed the 5' RACE reads through MiXCR, listing each CDR3 protein once. Found here are tens of thousands of distinct CDR3 sequences, approximately 12% of them singletons; the top ten hold about 24%. Study results and caveats: Cross-reactive memory seemingly joined, as some responding clones were found in pre-infection memory. Whereas later expanders leaned CD4+, clones contracting day 15 to 85 showed a balanced CD4/CD8 makeup. Among CD4+ contracting clones, most were CM and EM, and CD8+ ones EMRA.

The sequence was collected from a young man who had mild COVID-19 (a few samples of this study predate the infection). Cell type and time point are not known. Specimen: PBMCs or a T cell subset sorted from them (not recorded which). V is TRBV5-1 and J is TRBJ1-2; no clear D gene. For the CDR3, the DNA is TGCGCCAGCAGCTTTGGGAGCCGGGTTGGCGGCTACACCTTC. This gives the protein CASSFGSRVGGYTF. The complete variable domain, with remaining parts taken from reference TRBV5-1 and TRBJ1-2, reads KAGVTQTPRYLIKTRGQQVTLSCSPISGHRSVSWYQQTPGQGLQFLFEYFSETQRNKGNFPGRFSGRQFSNSRSEMNVSTLELGDSALYLCASSFGSRVGGYTFGSGTRLTVV.